This T cell receptor beta chain was identified in a study of blood T cell repertoires in COVID-19. The CDR3 length is 15 residues. Looked up from germline, CDR1 is MDHEN and CDR2 is SYDVKM. Trimming took off 6 bases at V and 9 bases at J, with 18 bases between the two ends. This clone was seen more than once but under ten times. Assay used: immunoSEQ multiplex PCR; TCRdb lists only in-frame clones, some missing. The sample lists 130,000 to 150,000 clones; 70% to 80% were seen once. The sequence came from a man in his 60s with acute or convalescent COVID-19. The sequencing input was peripheral blood. This chain uses TRBV28 with TRBJ1-6; a possible D gene is TRBD1 (6 bases). The CDR3 spells CASRGPQGMGSPLHF. The DNA of the CDR3 is TGTGCCAGCAGAGGCCCCCAGGGGATGGGTTCACCCCTCCACTTT.